The 25 T cell receptor beta chains presented below share a single source sample, sequenced in a study of CD8 T cells in Susac syndrome (dated by TCRdb to between 2018 and 2021). Library preparation was by the immunoSEQ multiplex PCR assay. RNA was extracted using the RNeasy kit, and roughly 0.45 to 1 ug of the RNA was reverse transcribed with random hexamers. TCRdb reworked the public reads: Q25 trimming with fastp, MiXCR clone assembly, productive beta chains retained. Each record represents a unique CDR3 protein, reported with the most common genes and DNA among its rows. Recorded for this sample are about 47,000 distinct CDR3 sequences; more than 85% of them occurred a single time. Together, the top ten hold about 0.41% of the sample. What was sequenced was CD8+ T cells from PBMCs. All receptors come from a human donor in good health.

The V and J genes are TRBV6-2 or TRBV6-3 and TRBJ1-5; the D gene is possibly TRBD1 (5 bases). The CDR3 spans 16 residues. Per the germline V gene, CDR1 is MNHEY and CDR2 is SVGEGT. The V gene lost 2 bases and the J gene lost 3 bases, with 14 bases spanning the gap. CDR3 residues: CASSYGGVGSNQPQHF. The DNA for the CDR3 is TGTGCCAGCAGTTACGGGGGGGTAGGCTCCAATCAGCCCCAGCATTTT.

The rearrangement uses TRBV6-2 or TRBV6-3 and TRBJ2-1; unclear D gene. Trimming removed 4 bases at V and 6 bases at J, with 13 bases between. This CDR3 spans 14 amino acids. Germline lookup yields CDR1 MNHEY and CDR2 SVGEGT. CDR3 loop: CASSFPDLPNEQFF. CDR3 bases: TGTGCCAGCAGTTTCCCGGACCTGCCCAATGAGCAGTTCTTC.

This sequence joins TRBV9 and TRBJ2-1; 10 positions agree with TRBD2. Germline V gives CDR1 SGDLS, CDR2 YYNGEE. The V gene end was trimmed by 0 bases and the J gene end by 9 bases; junction bases not matched to a gene: 3. This CDR3 spans 14 amino acids. The CDR3 coding sequence is TGTGCCAGCAGCGTAGGAGCGGGAGGGACTGAGCAGTTCTTC. This translates into CASSVGAGGTEQFF.

The V gene is TRBV7-9, the J gene TRBJ2-7; 7 bases line up with TRBD1. The germline V gene encodes CDR1 SEHNR and CDR2 FQNEAQ (reference sequence). This CDR3 is built from 13 residues. V trimming: 5 bases; J trimming: 5 bases; junction bases outside the gene matches: 6. CDR3 nucleotide sequence: TGTGCCAGCAGCAATGACAGGGACGACGAGCAGTACTTC. It encodes CASSNDRDDEQYF.

This clonotype was observed a single time. The rearrangement links TRBV29-1 to TRBJ2-1; the match to TRBD2 covers 15 bases. The V segment lost 5 bases and the J segment 0 bases; nucleotides outside the gene matches: 14. The CDR3 has 20 amino acids. Germline V gene data show CDR1 as SQVTM and CDR2 as ANQGSEA. The CDR3 here is CSVRGLAGTSGRSSYNEQFF. DNA for the CDR3: TGCAGCGTTCGAGGACTCGCTGGGACTAGCGGGAGGAGCTCCTACAATGAGCAGTTCTTC.

Here the CDR3 reads CASSWPGDQPQHF. CDR3 coding DNA: TGTGCCAGTAGTTGGCCAGGGGATCAGCCCCAGCATTTT. This rearrangement joins TRBV19 to TRBJ1-5; weak D call: TRBD1 (6 bases). There are 13 residues in the CDR3. V lost 5 bases and J lost 5, with 10 bases in between. Looked up from germline, CDR1 is LNHDA and CDR2 is SQIVND (reference sequence).

This chain connects TRBV4-1 to TRBJ2-1, with a tentative D call TRBD1 (5 bases). Germline V CDR1 and CDR2: MGHRA, YSYEKL. This CDR3 has 16 residues. V shed 0 bases and J shed 6 bases, with 15 bases lying between them. CDR3 sequence: CASSQEETGTGNEQFF. The CDR3 DNA follows: TGCGCCAGCAGCCAAGAGGAAACAGGAACGGGCAATGAGCAGTTCTTC.

The CDR3 DNA sequence: TGTGCCAGCAGCTTATCGACCCCCGGGACGGAGGGGAATCAGCCCCAGCATTTT. This translates into CASSLSTPGTEGNQPQHF. This chain links TRBV7-6 with TRBJ1-5; tentative D call: TRBD1 (5 bases). Germline V CDR1 and CDR2: SGHVS, FNYEAQ. The CDR3 has 18 amino acids. V was pared by 2 bases and J by 4 bases, with 21 bases between.

This chain links TRBV28 with TRBJ2-7; 12 bases are shared with TRBD2. CDR1 and CDR2 (germline): MDHEN, SYDVKM. J was trimmed by 3 bases and V by 4 bases; bases with no gene match: 4. The CDR3 totals 15 residues. CDR3 region: CASSSRLAGDYEQYF. CDR3 in DNA: TGTGCCAGCAGTTCCCGACTAGCGGGGGACTACGAGCAGTACTTC.

The rearrangement joins TRBV5-1 to TRBJ2-7, with 7 bases matching TRBD2. The V and J ends lost 2 bases and 2 bases, in that order; junction bases with no gene match: 4. CDR1 is SGHRS, CDR2 YFSETQ, per germline. The CDR3 totals 14 residues. This CDR3 is CASSLGLGAYEQYF. Written as DNA, the CDR3 is TGCGCCAGCAGCTTAGGACTAGGGGCCTACGAGCAGTACTTC.

This clonotype showed up just once. This chain connects TRBV2 to TRBJ2-1; TRBD2 agrees at 8 bases. Trimming cost V 8 bases and J 10 bases; bases outside gene matches: 16. Germline V gene sequence: CDR1 SNHLY, CDR2 FYNNEI. The CDR3 has 15 amino acids. The CDR3 loop reads CASFYRAGGRGEQFF. The CDR3 bases are TGTGCCAGCTTCTACAGGGCGGGAGGAAGAGGGGAGCAGTTCTTC.

This clonotype was counted between two and nine times. The J gene is TRBJ2-7, the V gene TRBV29-1; D not resolved. The CDR3 totals 11 residues. Trimming left V 0 bases short and J 4 bases short, with 4 bases between. Per the germline V gene, CDR1 is SQVTM and CDR2 is ANQGSEA. CDR3 bases: TGCAGCGTTGAAGACCGATACGAGCAGTACTTC. Protein: CSVEDRYEQYF.

V is TRBV29-1 and J is TRBJ1-1; D is undetermined. This CDR3 is built from 11 residues. The germline V gene has CDR1 SQVTM and CDR2 ANQGSEA. V shed 6 bases and J shed 8 bases, with 13 bases lying between them. The CDR3 loop is CSVEPGSEAFF. The CDR3 bases are TGCAGCGTGGAGCCGGGCAGCGAAGCTTTCTTT.

The V call is TRBV5-1, the J call TRBJ1-1; D remains unclear. In germline, CDR1 is SGHRS, CDR2 YFSETQ. V was clipped by 4 bases and J by 8 bases, with 18 bases between them. This CDR3 is built from 14 residues. CDR3 nucleotide sequence: TGCGCCAGCAGCGATAGACGGGGTTCGGGGGAAGCTTTCTTT. This sequence encodes CASSDRRGSGEAFF.

The V call is TRBV7-2, the J call TRBJ2-1; 11 bases are shared with TRBD2. The CDR3 runs to 18 residues. J was trimmed by 7 bases and V by 3 bases; bases with no gene match: 14. Germline CDR1 and CDR2: SGHTA and FQGNSA. The CDR3 DNA reads as TGTGCCAGCAGCTTTTCAGCTAGCGGGAGGCCCCACTCAAATGAGCAGTTCTTC. Translated: CASSFSASGRPHSNEQFF.

This chain connects TRBV6-1 to TRBJ2-7; D not certain. Per germline, CDR1 MNHNS and CDR2 SASEGT. This CDR3 is built from 18 residues. V was clipped by 5 bases and J by 0 bases, with 23 bases between them. CDR3 in amino acids: CASSPSRAGLSISYEQYF. CDR3 coding DNA: TGTGCCAGCAGTCCATCCCGGGCAGGTCTTTCGATCTCCTACGAGCAGTACTTC.

The chain combines TRBV7-9 with TRBJ1-1; D is undetermined. CDR3 size: 12 residues. Per the germline V gene, CDR1 is SEHNR and CDR2 is FQNEAQ (reference sequence). The V and J ends lost 5 bases and 1 base respectively, with 5 bases between them. CDR3 DNA: TGTGCCAGCAGCCTAGAGAACACTGAAGCTTTCTTT. Encoded protein: CASSLENTEAFF. The complete variable domain, with remaining parts taken from reference TRBV7-9 and TRBJ1-1, reads DTGVSQNPRHKITKRGQNVTFRCDPISEHNRLYWYRQTLGQGPEFLTYFQNEAQLEKSRLLSDRFSAERPKGSFSTLEIQRTEQGDSAMYLCASSLENTEAFFGQGTRLTVV.

V usage is TRBV19 and J usage is TRBJ2-7; a possible D gene is TRBD2 (6 bases). Trimming removed 3 bases from V and 1 base from J, with 13 bases in between. Germline V gene data show CDR1 as LNHDA and CDR2 as SQIVND (reference sequence). The CDR3 totals 15 residues. Here the CDR3 reads CASSIGEDLSYEQYF. The CDR3 nucleotides are TGTGCCAGTAGTATCGGGGAGGACCTTTCCTACGAGCAGTACTTC.

This rearrangement joins TRBV7-9 to TRBJ1-4; 8 nucleotides match TRBD1. Germline assignment: CDR1 SEHNR and CDR2 FQNEAQ (reference sequence). The CDR3 loop spans 15 amino acids. V dropped 3 bases and J dropped 4; count of bases not matched to a gene: 4. CDR3 nucleotides: TGTGCCAGCAGCTTTAAGGGACAGGTTAATGAAAAACTGTTTTTT. Its translation is CASSFKGQVNEKLFF.

V and J are TRBV20-1 and TRBJ2-5, with 10 nucleotides matching TRBD2. Per the germline V gene, CDR1 is DFQATT and CDR2 is SNEGSKA (reference sequence). The CDR3 totals 17 residues. The V gene end was trimmed by 0 bases and the J gene end by 4 bases; junction bases not matched to a gene: 11. The CDR3 region has the DNA TGCAGTGCTAGAGATAGGCGGAGCGGGAGGGATAGAGAGACCCAGTACTTC. Translation gives CSARDRRSGRDRETQYF.

The chain joins TRBV5-6 to TRBJ1-1; tentative D call: TRBD1 (5 bases). Trimming took 3 bases from V and 6 from J, leaving 9 bases between them. Germline CDR1 reads SGHDT; CDR2 reads YYEEEE. This CDR3 comprises 12 residues. The DNA for the CDR3 is TGTGCCAGCAGCTCCGACAGACCTGAAGCTTTCTTT. Translating gives CASSSDRPEAFF.

This chain's CDR3 is CASGKASGSSYNEQFF. The CDR3 DNA is TGTGCCAGCGGGAAGGCTAGCGGGTCATCCTACAATGAGCAGTTCTTC. The V call is TRBV6-1, the J call TRBJ2-1; 8 nucleotides line up with TRBD2. In germline, CDR1 is MNHNS, CDR2 SASEGT. With 8 bases clipped from V and 1 base from J, the junction kept 10 bases outside the gene matches. The CDR3 is 16 residues long.

For the CDR3, the DNA is TGTGCCAGCAGCTCCCTCGACAGCCACTCTGGAAACACCATATATTTT. It yields the protein CASSSLDSHSGNTIYF. This chain links TRBV7-9 with TRBJ1-3, with D maybe TRBD1 (5 bases). CDR3 size: 16 residues. Germline V CDR1 and CDR2: SEHNR, FQNEAQ (reference sequence). V dropped 4 bases and J dropped 0 bases, with 13 bases sitting between them.

The chain uses TRBV6-4 and TRBJ2-6, with D tentatively TRBD2 (5 bases). The CDR3 contains 15 residues. V lost 3 bases to trimming and J lost 0 bases, with 6 bases between them. Germline-derived CDR1 and CDR2 are MRHNA and SNTAGT. CDR3 amino acids: CASSEGSSGANVLTF. CDR3 nucleotides: TGTGCCAGCAGTGAAGGGAGCTCTGGGGCCAACGTCCTGACTTTC.

V gene TRBV6-5 combines with J gene TRBJ2-1; D is ambiguous. The germline V gene has CDR1 MNHEY and CDR2 SVGAGI. This CDR3 contains 12 residues. Trimming pared 6 bases from V and 3 bases from J, leaving 6 bases between. The CDR3 loop is CASRGDYNEQFF. CDR3 coding DNA: TGTGCCAGCAGGGGTGACTACAATGAGCAGTTCTTC.